This T cell receptor beta chain comes out of a study of T cell responses to AZD1222 COVID-19 vaccine. Study background: Pooled samples include second doses given at about 4 or 12 weeks.

V was shortened by 9 bases and J by 7 bases, with 18 bases between the two germline ends. CDR1 is SGHVS and CDR2 is FNYEAQ in the germline V gene. The CDR3 extends over 13 amino acids. The method was immunoSEQ multiplex PCR; TCRdb's version includes in-frame clones alone and lacks a portion of them. The profile shows approximately 97,000 clones, roughly nine tenths of them singletons. This chain joins TRBV7-6 and TRBJ2-5, with D possibly matching TRBD1 (6 bases). The material was peripheral blood, obtained on day 0 of AZD1222 vaccination. The sequence came from an adult in good health. The CDR3 loop reads CASLLGAQGTQYF. The CDR3 DNA sequence: TGTGCCAGTCTTTTGGGGGCCCAGGGGACCCAGTACTTC.